Detailed here is one T cell receptor (beta chain). The data were obtained in a study of shared clonotypes between healthy human individuals. Germline assignment: CDR1 ENHRY and CDR2 SYGVKD. The CDR3 spans 13 residues. After removal of 8 bases from V and 6 bases from J, the junction contained 4 bases not matched to a gene. Naive CD8 cells, CD45RO-negative and positively selected for CCR7, excluded terminally differentiated effector memory CD45RA+ cells. Healthy HIV-negative adults with no recent acute infections or vaccinations were recruited as donors. Profiled with immunoSEQ multiplex PCR; TCRdb holds only in-frame clones, not every one. The profile shows about 2.1 million clones, about 93% of them singletons.

V is TRBV10-3 and J is TRBJ1-1, with TRBD1 identical over 12 bases. The source is a young man in good health. Some clones in this sample may be carry-over from other donors' samples. The sequenced sample consisted of naive CD8+ T cells from PBMCs. The CDR3 loop reads CAIGTGGASEAFF. The CDR3 DNA follows: TGTGCCATCGGGACAGGGGGCGCATCTGAAGCTTTCTTT.